This T cell receptor (beta chain) derives from a study of cytomegalovirus exposure and HLA in healthy donors. Whole-study results and caveats: A cluster of highly shared sequence variants was likely a sequencing artifact. Among TCR beta chains, those listed as cytomegalovirus-associated numbered around 180. Association of roughly 18,000 TCR beta sequences with HLA alleles was found at 0.05 false discovery rate in a later analysis.

This CDR3 spans 14 amino acids. Trimming left V 2 bases short and J 6 bases short, with 15 bases between. The germline V gene has CDR1 SGHNT and CDR2 YYREEE (reference sequence). On this clone: Its target is unknown.

PCR was performed using 60 Vbeta and 13 Jbeta primers. Using immunoSEQ multiplex PCR, the repertoire was profiled, and TCRdb retains in-frame clones only, with some absent. The listing records 110,000 to 150,000 clones. V gene TRBV5-4 combines with J gene TRBJ2-7; TRBD2 might be the D (6 bases). The sample consisted of PBMCs. The receptor was derived from a woman between 18 and 30 years old in good health and CMV-seronegative. The CDR3 DNA reads TGTGCCAGCAGCTTCGGGGGAGTCCTCCTCGAGCAGTACTTC. Translated, it gives CASSFGGVLLEQYF.